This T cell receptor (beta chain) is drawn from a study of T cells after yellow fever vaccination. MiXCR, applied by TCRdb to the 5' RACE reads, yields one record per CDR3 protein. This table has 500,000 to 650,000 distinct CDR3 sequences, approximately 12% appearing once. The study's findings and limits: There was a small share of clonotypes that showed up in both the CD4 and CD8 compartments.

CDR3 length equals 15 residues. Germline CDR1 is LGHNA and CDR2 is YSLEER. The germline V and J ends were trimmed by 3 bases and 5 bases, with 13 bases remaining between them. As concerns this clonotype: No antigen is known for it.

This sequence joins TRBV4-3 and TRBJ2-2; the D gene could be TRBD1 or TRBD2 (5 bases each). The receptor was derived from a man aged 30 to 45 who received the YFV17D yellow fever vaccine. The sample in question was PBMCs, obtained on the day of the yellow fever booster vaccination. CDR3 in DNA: TGCGCCAGCAGCCACGGGACCCCCGTGACCGGGGAGCTGTTTTTT. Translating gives CASSHGTPVTGELFF.